A single sample gave rise to the 5 T cell receptor beta chains below, sequenced in a study of regulatory T cells in long-lasting Graves disease. Time point reported: newly diagnosed GD, antithyroid drugs for less than 3 months. TCR sequences were obtained from RNA taken from PBMCs. Building the TCR beta libraries relied on iRepertoire HTBI primers, and CDR3 regions underwent Arm-PCR. TCRdb independently ran MiXCR on the multiplex PCR reads; one entry per CDR3 protein. The repertoire holds 300,000 to 400,000 distinct CDR3 sequences, with 15% to 19% as singletons. The sequencing used peripheral blood mononuclear cells (PBMCs), collected at new diagnosis, from a patient treated with antithyroid drugs. The receptor source for this set is a female donor with Graves disease.

This clonotype was seen once. The rearrangement joins TRBV6-1 to TRBJ2-7; D is perhaps TRBD1 or TRBD2 (6 bases each). The CDR3 length is 16 residues. V lost 1 base, J lost 4 bases, and 17 bases lay in between. Germline V CDR1 and CDR2: MNHNS, SASEGT. CDR3 sequence reads: CASSEGWFGGEYEQYF. The CDR3 region has the DNA TGTGCCAGCAGTGAAGGTTGGTTCGGGGGCGAGTACGAGCAGTACTTC.

The genes are TRBV4-2 and TRBJ1-2, with no clear D. V lost 5 bases, J lost 7 bases, and 14 bases lay in between. The CDR3 has 13 residues. Germline V gene sequence: CDR1 LGHNA, CDR2 YNFKEQ. The CDR3 coding sequence is TGTGCCAGCAGCGCGGAGGAGGGTCTTGGCTACACCTTC. Translation: CASSAEEGLGYTF.

This clonotype has at least ten counts. This chain links TRBV28 with TRBJ2-7; 8 bases align to TRBD1. The CDR3 length is 14 residues. The ends lost 5 bases at V and 7 bases at J; junction bases unmatched: 10. The germline V gene encodes CDR1 MDHEN and CDR2 SYDVKM. In nucleotides, the CDR3 is TGTGCCAGCAGTCGACAGGGGCGGTATTGGGAGCAGTACTTC. Translation: CASSRQGRYWEQYF.

The sample holds a few counts of this clonotype. The chain couples TRBV6-2 or TRBV6-3 to TRBJ2-1, with 9 bases matching TRBD1. Germline lookup yields CDR1 MNHEY and CDR2 SVGEGT. With 7 bases clipped from V and 7 bases from J, the junction kept 2 bases outside the gene matches. The CDR3 is 12 amino acids. CDR3 region: CASTDRGNEQFF. CDR3 sequence (DNA): TGTGCCAGCACAGACAGGGGGAATGAGCAGTTCTTC.

This clonotype has ten or more counts. The chain combines TRBV20-1 with TRBJ2-1; perhaps TRBD2 as D (6 bases). The CDR3 has 14 amino acids. Germline CDR1 is DFQATT and CDR2 is SNEGSKA (reference sequence). V was pared by 6 bases and J by 1 base, with 13 bases between. CDR3 coding DNA: TGCAGTGCAGCCCCGGGGACTTCCTACAATGAGCAGTTCTTC. Encoded protein: CSAAPGTSYNEQFF.